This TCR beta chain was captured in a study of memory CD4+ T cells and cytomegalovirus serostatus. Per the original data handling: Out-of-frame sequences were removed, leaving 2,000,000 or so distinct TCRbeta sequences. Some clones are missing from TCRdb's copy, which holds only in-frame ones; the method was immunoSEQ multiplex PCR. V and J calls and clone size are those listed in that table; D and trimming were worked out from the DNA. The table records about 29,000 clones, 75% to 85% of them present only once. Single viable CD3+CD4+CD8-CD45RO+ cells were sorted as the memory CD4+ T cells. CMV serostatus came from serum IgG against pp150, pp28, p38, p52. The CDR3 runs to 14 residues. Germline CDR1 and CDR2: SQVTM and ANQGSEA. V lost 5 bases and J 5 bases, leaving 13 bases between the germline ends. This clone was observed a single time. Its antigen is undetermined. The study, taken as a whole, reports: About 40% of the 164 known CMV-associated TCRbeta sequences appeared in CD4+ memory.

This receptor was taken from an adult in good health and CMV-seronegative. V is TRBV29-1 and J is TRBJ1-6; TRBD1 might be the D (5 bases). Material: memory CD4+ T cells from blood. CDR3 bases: TGCAGCGTTAAATTTGACAGTAATAATTCACCCCTCCACTTT. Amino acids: CSVKFDSNNSPLHF.